The sequence of this T cell receptor beta chain was determined in a study of a mutant IDH1 vaccine in newly diagnosed glioma. Study background: Patients were pretreated with radiotherapy, temozolomide, or both, mostly both.

Generated by immunoSEQ multiplex PCR, the TCRdb table keeps only in-frame clones and is missing some. The repertoire holds more than 50,000 clones, with roughly 80% as singletons. Time point here: week 11, during vaccination. It was 300 ug of mutant IDH1 20-mer peptide that made up each vaccine dose, given with topical imiquimod. V shed 4 bases and J 9 bases; nucleotides not matched to a gene: 12. The CDR3 extends over 16 amino acids. CDR1 is SEHNR and CDR2 is FQNEAQ in the germline V gene (reference sequence). About this clone itself: No antigen is known for it.

This TCR derives from a man aged 45-60 years with glioma. Material: PBMCs, obtained from a glioma patient whose treatment included an IDH1 peptide vaccine. This chain connects TRBV7-9 to TRBJ2-1; the match to TRBD2 covers 10 bases. DNA of the CDR3: TGTGCCAGCAGCTACTACAGACTAGCGGGCGGAGGTGAGCAGTTCTTC. Its translation is CASSYYRLAGGGEQFF.